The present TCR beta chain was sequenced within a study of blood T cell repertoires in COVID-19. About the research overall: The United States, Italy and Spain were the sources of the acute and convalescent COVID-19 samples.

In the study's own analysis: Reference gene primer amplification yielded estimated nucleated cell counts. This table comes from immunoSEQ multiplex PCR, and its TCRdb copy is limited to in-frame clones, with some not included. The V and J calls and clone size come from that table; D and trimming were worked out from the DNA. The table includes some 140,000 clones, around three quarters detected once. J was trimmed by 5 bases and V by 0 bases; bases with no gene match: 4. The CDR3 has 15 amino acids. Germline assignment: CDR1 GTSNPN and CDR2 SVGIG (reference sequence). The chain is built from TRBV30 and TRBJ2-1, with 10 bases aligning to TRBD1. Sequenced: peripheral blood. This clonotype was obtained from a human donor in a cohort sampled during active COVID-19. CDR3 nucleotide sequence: TGTGCCTGGAGTGTTGGGACAGGGGCCCACAATGAGCAGTTCTTC. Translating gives CAWSVGTGAHNEQFF.